Listed below are T cell receptor beta chains from one sample, sequenced in a study of T cell repertoires in cytomegalovirus infection. TCRdb redid the calling of the reads with MiXCR, one entry per CDR3 protein. The repertoire holds fewer than 1,000,000 distinct CDR3 sequences, with around 29% as singletons. For these TCRs, the target antigens are not known. This material consisted of cultured CD8+ T cells from PBMCs, taken from culture after CMV antigen stimulation. These receptors came from a human donor in good health (CMV status not recorded). Some clones in this sample may be carry-over from other donors' samples. CDR3s include the opening cysteine and the closing phenylalanine or tryptophan. A D gene is named only where the DNA matches it firmly. Clone size is not always given. Where it is, it says once, few, many or a class for expanded clones.

V gene	J gene	D gene	clone size	CDR3 protein	CDR3 DNA
TRBV12-5	TRBJ2-1	TRBD2	.	CASGLGLAGWDEQFF	TGTGCTAGTGGTCTCGGACTAGCGGGGTGGGATGAGCAGTTCTTC
TRBV7-6	TRBJ1-6	.	many	CASSLAVRNSPLHF	TGTGCCAGCAGCTTAGCTGTCCGGAATTCACCCCTCCACTTT
TRBV28	TRBJ1-1	.	once	CASSFSGRDYATEAFF	TGTGCCAGCAGTTTTTCCGGCCGGGACTACGCCACTGAAGCTTTCTTT
TRBV12-5	TRBJ2-5	.	.	CASGLVLGETQYF	TGTGCTAGTGGTTTGGTATTGGGGGAGACCCAGTACTTC
TRBV2	TRBJ2-7	TRBD1	.	CASRTFDRGIYEQYF	TGTGCCAGCAGGACCTTTGACAGGGGGATCTACGAGCAGTACTTC
TRBV6-1	TRBJ2-3	.	.	CVSSPGVLSTDTQYF	TGTGTCAGCAGCCCGGGGGTCCTTAGCACAGATACGCAGTATTTT
TRBV20-1	TRBJ2-2	.	few	CSARDPTQGTNTGELFF	TGCAGTGCTAGAGACCCCACTCAGGGAACGAACACCGGGGAGCTGTTTTTT
TRBV7-8	TRBJ2-3	.	many	CASSQSVVGTDTQYF	TGTGCCAGCAGCCAGAGCGTAGTGGGCACAGATACGCAGTATTTT
TRBV2	TRBJ1-1	TRBD1	.	CASSAPSTGPEAFF	TGTGCCAGCAGTGCCCCATCGACAGGGCCGGAGGCTTTCTTT
TRBV19	TRBJ2-5	TRBD1	.	CASSPRTGWAYIETQYF	TGTGCCAGTAGTCCCCGGACAGGGTGGGCCTACATTGAGACCCAGTACTTC
TRBV5-3	TRBJ2-1	TRBD1	once	CASSLDGQVRNNEQFF	TGTGCCAGCAGCTTGGACGGACAGGTCAGGAACAATGAGCAGTTCTTC
TRBV25-1	TRBJ2-2	.	.	CAARQGTGELFF	TGTGCCGCCCGGCAGGGTACCGGGGAGCTGTTTTTT
TRBV12-3/TRBV12-4	TRBJ2-2	TRBD1	.	CASSSPGTGGDTGELFF	TGTGCCAGCAGTTCACCTGGGACAGGGGGTGACACCGGGGAGCTGTTTTTT
TRBV28	TRBJ2-3	TRBD1	.	CASSFFQGVADTQYF	TGTGCCAGCAGTTTCTTTCAGGGGGTTGCAGATACGCAGTATTTT
TRBV4-3	TRBJ2-2	TRBD1	.	CASSHQGAGELFF	TGCGCCAGCAGCCATCAGGGGGCCGGGGAGCTGTTTTTT
TRBV7-9	TRBJ1-4	.	once	CASSLVPGRGNEKLFF	TGTGCCAGCAGCTTAGTACCGGGACGGGGAAATGAAAAACTGTTTTTT